This T cell receptor (beta chain) originates from a study of identical twins. TCRdb passed the 5' RACE reads through MiXCR, listing each CDR3 protein once. The repertoire has about 530,000 distinct CDR3 sequences, roughly 15% of them found once; the top ten carry roughly 0.4%. The germline gives CDR1 SGHRS, CDR2 YFSETQ. The CDR3 is 15 amino acids. Trimming cost V 4 bases and J 5 bases; bases outside gene matches: 11. The sample was also reused in another study, on yellow fever vaccine responses in identical twins.

Sequenced: CD4+ T cells sorted from blood. This chain uses TRBV5-1 with TRBJ2-5; TRBD2 aligns across 7 bases. This receptor was identified in a young woman in good health. CDR3 coding DNA: TGCGCCAGCAGCCTCGGAGGACTAGAAGGGGAGACCCAGTACTTC. Encoded protein: CASSLGGLEGETQYF.